The clone carrying this T cell receptor beta chain has a handful of counts. Antigen specificity is unknown. Trimming stripped 5 bases from V and 6 bases from J, with 11 bases between. This CDR3 comprises 13 residues. Per germline, CDR1 SGHVS and CDR2 FNYEAQ. The data were obtained in a study of T cell repertoires in cytomegalovirus infection. Study as a whole: Carrying CMV and the relevant HLA type showed in public TCR beta signatures.

TCRdb passed the reads through MiXCR, listing each CDR3 protein once. Found here are about 260,000 distinct CDR3 sequences, approximately 13% of them singletons; the top ten hold around 9.5%. Study-wide results and limits: It was HLA-C-restricted CMV-specific TCR beta clonotypes that dominated the response ex vivo. Using cumulative public TCR beta family frequency, the authors identified those who carried CMV together with the relevant HLA.

The receptor was derived from a human donor in good health (CMV status not recorded). Some clones in this sample may be carry-over from other donors' samples. The chain combines TRBV7-6 with TRBJ2-1; D may match TRBD1 or TRBD2 (6 bases each). What was sequenced was PBMCs. As DNA, the CDR3 is TGTGCCAGCAGCCCACAGGGACTCAATGAGCAGTTCTTC. It encodes CASSPQGLNEQFF.